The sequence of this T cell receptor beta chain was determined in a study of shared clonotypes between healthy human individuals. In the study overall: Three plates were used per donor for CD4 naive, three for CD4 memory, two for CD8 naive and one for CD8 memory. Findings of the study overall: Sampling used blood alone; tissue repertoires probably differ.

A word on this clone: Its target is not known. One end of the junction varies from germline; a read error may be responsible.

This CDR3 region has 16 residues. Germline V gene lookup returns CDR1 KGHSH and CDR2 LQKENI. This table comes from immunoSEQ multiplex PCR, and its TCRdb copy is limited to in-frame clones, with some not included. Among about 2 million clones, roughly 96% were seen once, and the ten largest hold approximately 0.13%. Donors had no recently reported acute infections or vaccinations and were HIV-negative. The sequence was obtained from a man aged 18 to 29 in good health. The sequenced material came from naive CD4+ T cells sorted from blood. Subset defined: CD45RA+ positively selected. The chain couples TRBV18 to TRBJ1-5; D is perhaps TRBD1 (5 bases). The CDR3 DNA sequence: TGTGCCAGCTCGCCACCAACGGGACCTAGTAATCAGCCCCAGCATTTT. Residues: CASSPPTGPSNQPQHF.